This TCR beta chain stems from a study of cytomegalovirus exposure and HLA in healthy donors (dated by TCRdb to the late 2010s). Turning to the overall study: An earlier analysis of some 620 of the donors reported under 300 Gb of sequence data and 95 million to 120 million unique TCR beta sequences obtained from 180 million or so T cells. An early release covering approximately 600 HLA-typed donors comprised roughly 300 gigabases of sequencing data and around 86 million unique TCR sequences. Genome-wide SNP genotypes for about 65% of the 666 donors were used in a later genetic analysis, which treated that subset as a discovery cohort. Of the roughly 400 genotyped donors, 75% to 85% were placed in the genetic ancestry cluster associated with self-reported Caucasian donors. The T cell repertoires of around 730 subjects were profiled by immunosequencing and related to cytomegalovirus serostatus. A separate validation cohort of some 130 different subjects was used in addition to the approximately 640-subject first cohort. To study patterns of TCR occurrence, a later analysis re-analyzed previously published TCR beta repertoires from just over 650 donors and added high-resolution HLA genotyping. Every repertoire in the discovery cohort had been generated on one and the same sequencing platform. To predict cytomegalovirus infection status, the study brought together high-throughput TCR immunosequencing, statistical association of individual TCRs with disease status, and machine learning. The aim of the study was to test whether cataloging public T cell receptors could identify signatures of past pathogen exposure. A handful of DR-DQ haplotypes were handled as single units for association and clustering because linkage in the cohort was strong. HLA typing covered class I and class II loci at four-digit resolution. Among about 410 genotyped donors of the cohort, an average of about 240,000 unique TCR beta nucleotide sequences was sequenced per donor, of which about 20% were non-productive. The number of donors typed differed by locus, with about 629-630 for A, B, C, DRB1 and DQB1, 522 for DQA1, 600 to 610 for DPA1, and around 430 for DPB1. Rather than using new phenotypic data, the later analysis identified candidate immune exposures from TCR beta sequences and from how often those sequences occurred across donors. Alongside the repertoire data, information on donor age, sex, ethnicity and CMV serostatus was compiled. In an earlier analysis of 587 of the donors, high-throughput TCR beta sequencing was used to judge whether each TCR beta V gene segment behaved as functional or pseudogenic. What the work shows at the level of the full study, not this receptor alone: In a later analysis, the rate of TCR association differed among HLA loci, with DRB1 alleles having the most associated TCRs and HLA-C alleles having the fewest. It was suggested by the authors that the approach could potentially be generalized to other disease states and immunological phenotypes. The study listed around 160 TCR beta chains as associated with cytomegalovirus. The presence/absence analyses assumed that sequencing depth was roughly uniform across donors, and that assumption may not be true. In a later genetic analysis, fewer N-insertions in productive TCRs were reported among donors in an Asian-associated ancestry cluster than the roughly 700-donor mean. In a later analysis, HLA-associated TCR beta chains showed more clonal expansion and lower generation probabilities than non-associated chains that were equally common. Across donors, most TCR sequences were observed very rarely, whereas some public TCRs were present in many individuals. Broadly in line with IMGT annotations, most TCR beta V segments showed up in productive rearrangements about 87% or about 30% of the time in an earlier analysis of around 600 of the donors. In a later analysis, most CMV-associated TCR beta chains were found to appear HLA-restricted, with HLA associations seemingly driven largely by CMV exposure. The classifier was reported to diagnose cytomegalovirus status with high specificity and sensitivity in both the original and validation cohorts. Three of the identified cytomegalovirus-associated TCR beta chains were confirmed in vitro to be specific for cytomegalovirus antigens. The earlier analysis of some 540 of the donors excluded 15 to 20 rarely observed V segments, including chromosome 9 orphons, because counts were too low. Several of the top co-occurrence clusters appeared to be linked to parvovirus B19, influenza, CMV and Epstein-Barr virus, according to a later analysis. In a later analysis, around 15,000 TCR beta sequences were associated with specific HLA alleles at a false discovery rate of 0.05. Because HLA typing was unavailable for some donors at each locus, only the typed subset was used in association tests. A cluster of highly shared sequence variants was judged likely to represent a technical artifact of the sequencing pipeline. The only immune exposure information available for the cohort was CMV serostatus. A later genetic analysis associated a missense DCLRE1C variant with V-gene and J-gene trimming of TCR beta chains, and an independent cohort replicated the association. The 87-base-pair reads could not distinguish some IMGT-functional V segments, including TRBV6-2 and TRBV6-3, so those segments were excluded. A further reported finding was that TCR beta sequences accurately predicted the HLA-A and HLA-B alleles for most subjects in the first cohort. Only TCR beta chains were sequenced in this cohort, and the absence of alpha or paired-chain data limited detectable features. Correlated functional status among segregating V segments might be attributable to linkage disequilibrium, but an unknown experimental factor could not be ruled out. When HLA alleles, especially DR and DQ, strongly co-occurred, attributing TCR associations to individual alleles was difficult.

The cohort comprised some 700 healthy bone marrow donors. Cohort members were all nominally healthy when sampled, although unrecorded immune exposures were likely present. The donor was CMV seronegative and belonged to the group of over 350 seronegative cohort members. A peripheral blood sample was collected from each donor, and TCR beta sequencing was performed on peripheral blood mononuclear cells. Genomic DNA was extracted from the blood cell samples with the Qiagen DNeasy Blood Extraction Kit. Of note for this clone: What this receptor recognizes is not known. Per-base qualities were not stored, and no clone one base away is much larger.

Library generation was performed with the immunoSEQ multiplex PCR assay. A mixture of 60 forward primers for TCR Vbeta segments and 13 reverse primers for TCR Jbeta segments was used in the multiplex PCR. The CDR3 region of rearranged TCR beta genes was amplified from genomic DNA by a multiplex PCR assay. The amplified TCR beta libraries were sequenced on the Illumina HiSeq System as 87-base-pair reads. For the original study's pipeline: A later analysis counted about 76 million unique TCR beta chains across the 500 to 850 repertoires, and 10 million to 12 million of these chains were shared by at least two donors. To remove PCR and sequencing errors, raw reads were error-corrected and collapsed into unique sequences using a nearest-neighbor algorithm that merged closely related sequences. Alignment of CDR3 sequences to IMGT reference sequences was used to assign V, D and J gene segments. For a sequence to be retained, a match of at least six nucleotides was required to both a V gene segment and a J gene segment. Rearrangements were called productive when the CDR3 lacked stop codons and stayed in frame with V and J; all others were non-productive. CDR3 was defined by IMGT convention, running from the second conserved V-encoded cysteine to the conserved J-encoded phenylalanine. The earlier analysis of about 530 of the donors excluded any sequence lacking an unambiguous match to a single V gene segment. An earlier analysis of 500 to 700 of the donors classified V segments as functional when productive rearrangements were above 56.7% and as segregating when the standard deviation between donors was above 5%. A statistical classification framework was built for diagnosing cytomegalovirus status from the catalog of TCR beta chain sequences. V and J gene assignment, in a later analysis, came from comparing TCR nucleotide sequences with IMGT/GENE-DB human TR gene sequences. A later analysis assigned CDR3 sequences and most-parsimonious VDJ recombination scenarios with the TCRdist pipeline. In a later analysis, each TCR beta chain was defined by its CDR3 amino acid sequence together with its V-gene family, and reads lacking a unique V-gene family were excluded. To address suspected cross-contamination and a sequencing artifact, a later analysis removed 450 to 700 highly shared, low-generation-probability nucleotide sequences. For each public chain, a later analysis derived a clonal expansion index from normalized ranks of inferred template counts within each repertoire. In a later analysis, generation probabilities were computed with a VDJ recombination model fitted to out-of-frame rearrangements, and the resulting probabilities were checked against IGoR. In a later analysis, TCR-TCR, TCR-HLA and TCR-CMV co-occurrence was scored with hypergeometric tests, and a repertoire-size bias correction was applied to TCR pairs. To estimate false discovery rates, a later analysis permuted the HLA or CMV assignments 20 times. In a later analysis, co-occurring TCRs were grouped using DBSCAN, and TCRdist sequence similarity was added for clustering within HLA-allele-positive subsets. For co-occurrence clustering, repertoires with fewer than 30,000 or more than 120,000 public chains were excluded, along with about five repertoires with anomalous nucleotide sharing. The clones in this table, taken by TCRdb from immuneACCESS, are in-frame only. Not every clone is retained; where verified, under half of the shortfall comes from an unresolved V gene, and the cause of the rest is unknown. V and J calls and clone size are copied from that table; D and trimming were computed from the DNA. A total of some 120,000 clones appear in this sample, about 80% of them only once. The ten top clones hold approximately 2% of the sample.

Spanning cysteine to phenylalanine, the CDR3 consists of 17 amino acids. CDR3 DNA only is kept here, 51 bases in frame from base 1. The sequence is built from TRBV21-1 and TRBJ1-2; TRBD1, as called in the table, went unchecked against the DNA. TRBV21-1 is marked as a pseudogene. The sequence derives from a man between 18 and 29 years old in good health and CMV-seronegative. The source material was PBMCs. CDR3 sequence: CASSKRGRVVSHYGYTF. Here is the DNA: TGTGCCAGCAGCAAAAGGGGGCGCGTGGTATCACACTATGGCTACACCTTC.